This T cell receptor (beta chain) was sequenced during a study of blood T cell repertoires in COVID-19. Data came from immunoSEQ multiplex PCR; TCRdb stores just in-frame clones and leaves some out. The repertoire holds approximately 260,000 clones, with around 88% as singletons. The CDR3 has 11 residues. Germline-derived CDR1 and CDR2 are MDHEN and SYDVKM. V lost 1 base and J 9 bases, leaving 6 bases between the germline ends. Source material: PBMCs or T cells enriched from blood (not recorded which). The clonotype was recovered from a woman aged 40 to 50 with acute COVID-19. The rearrangement links TRBV28 to TRBJ2-5; possible D gene TRBD2, 5 bases. CDR3: CASSLSRAQYF. The CDR3 DNA is TGTGCCAGCAGTTTATCGAGGGCCCAGTACTTC. Looking up the rest from reference TRBV28 and TRBJ2-5 gives the full variable domain: DVKVTQSSRYLVKRTGEKVFLECVQDMDHENMFWYRQDPGLGLRLIYFSYDVKMKEKGDIPEGYSVSREKKERFSLILESASTNQTSMYLCASSLSRAQYFGPGTRLLVL.